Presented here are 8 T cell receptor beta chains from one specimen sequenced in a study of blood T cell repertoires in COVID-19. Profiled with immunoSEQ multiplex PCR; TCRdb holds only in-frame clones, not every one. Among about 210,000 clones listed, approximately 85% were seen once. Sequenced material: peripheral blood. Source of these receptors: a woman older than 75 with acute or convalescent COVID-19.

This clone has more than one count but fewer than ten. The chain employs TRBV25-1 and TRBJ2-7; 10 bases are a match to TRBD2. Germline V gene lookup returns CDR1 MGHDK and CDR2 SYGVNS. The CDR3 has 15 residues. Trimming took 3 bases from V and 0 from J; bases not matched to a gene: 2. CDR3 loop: CASSDPSGSSYEQYF. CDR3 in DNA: TGTGCCAGCAGTGACCCTAGCGGGAGCTCCTACGAGCAGTACTTC.

The CDR3 protein is CASSIGGKVAAGVRNEQFF. Written as DNA, the CDR3 is TGTGCCAGCAGTATAGGGGGCAAGGTTGCAGCGGGAGTCCGCAATGAGCAGTTCTTC. The rearrangement links TRBV7-9 to TRBJ2-1, with D maybe TRBD2 (8 bases). This CDR3 has 19 residues. Trimming removed 6 bases at V and 6 bases at J, with 30 bases between. From germline, CDR1 is SEHNR and CDR2 FQNEAQ (reference sequence).

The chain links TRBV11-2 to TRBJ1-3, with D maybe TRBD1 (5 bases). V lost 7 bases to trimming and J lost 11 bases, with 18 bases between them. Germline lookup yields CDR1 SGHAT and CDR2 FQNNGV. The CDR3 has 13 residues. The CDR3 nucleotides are TGTGCCAGCACTCTAGGCTCCCAGGGCGCCATATATTTT. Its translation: CASTLGSQGAIYF.

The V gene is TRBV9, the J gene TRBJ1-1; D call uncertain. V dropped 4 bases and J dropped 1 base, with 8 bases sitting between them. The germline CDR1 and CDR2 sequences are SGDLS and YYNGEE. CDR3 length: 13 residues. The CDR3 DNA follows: TGTGCCAGCAGCACCGTAGAGAACACTGAAGCTTTCTTT. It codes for CASSTVENTEAFF.

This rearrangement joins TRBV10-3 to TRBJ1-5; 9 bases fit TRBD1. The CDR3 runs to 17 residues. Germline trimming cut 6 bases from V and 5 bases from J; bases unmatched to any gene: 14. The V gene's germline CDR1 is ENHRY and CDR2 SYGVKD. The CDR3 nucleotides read TGTGCCATCAGCAAAAGGTCCGGGACAGGGCTCGATCAGCCCCAGCATTTT. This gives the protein CAISKRSGTGLDQPQHF.

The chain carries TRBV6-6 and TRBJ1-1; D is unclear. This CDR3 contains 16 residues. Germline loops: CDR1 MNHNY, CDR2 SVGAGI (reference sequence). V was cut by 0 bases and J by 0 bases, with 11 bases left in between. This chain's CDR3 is CASSYSTAGLNTEAFF. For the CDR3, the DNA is TGTGCCAGCAGTTACTCGACGGCGGGATTGAACACTGAAGCTTTCTTT.

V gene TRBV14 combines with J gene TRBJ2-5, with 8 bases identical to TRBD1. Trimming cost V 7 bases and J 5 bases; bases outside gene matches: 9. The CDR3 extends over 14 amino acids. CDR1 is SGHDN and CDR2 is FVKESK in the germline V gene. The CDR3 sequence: CASKPGTGWETQYF. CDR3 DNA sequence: TGTGCCAGCAAGCCAGGGACAGGCTGGGAGACCCAGTACTTC.

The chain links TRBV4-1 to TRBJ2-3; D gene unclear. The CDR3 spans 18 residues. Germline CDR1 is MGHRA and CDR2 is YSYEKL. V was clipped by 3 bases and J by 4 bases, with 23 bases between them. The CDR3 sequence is CASSHLPRSPGASDTQYF. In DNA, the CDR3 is TGCGCCAGCAGCCACCTCCCGAGGAGTCCCGGAGCTTCAGATACGCAGTATTTT.